This T cell receptor (beta chain) is drawn from a study of shared clonotypes between healthy human individuals. Deletions cut 3 bases from V and 4 bases from J, with 12 bases between. The CDR3 consists of 13 residues. Germline assignment: CDR1 GTSNPN and CDR2 SVGIG (reference sequence). Genomic DNA of each subset was evenly split across several immunoSEQ plates. TCRdb keeps only in-frame clones here, not all; method: immunoSEQ multiplex PCR. The table lists about 1 million clones, about four fifths of them singletons. Study-wide findings and caveats: The sharing of roughly 5% of naive CD4 clonotypes was seen across several donors.

Worth noting for this clone: The antigen is unknown.

This chain connects TRBV30 to TRBJ1-2; no firm D call. The sequence was collected from a man aged 18 to 29 in good health. Some clones in this sample may be carry-over from other donors' samples. What was sequenced was memory CD4+ T cells from PBMCs. Subset here: CD45RA-negative fraction. The CDR3 sequence is CAWRLQEGYGYTF. DNA for the CDR3: TGTGCCTGGAGACTGCAGGAGGGCTATGGCTACACCTTC.